This T cell receptor (beta chain) was recorded in a study of OX40 agonist ivuxolimab in advanced cancers. Study overall: In three patients, partial responses were observed, one with hepatocellular carcinoma and two with cutaneous melanoma. Study results and caveats: The mean number of expanded clones was higher in CD8+ T cells than in CD4+.

V was cut by 4 bases and J by 0 bases, with 11 bases left in between. This CDR3 region has 15 residues. CDR1 and CDR2 from the germline V gene are SGDLS and YYNGEE. Autoimmune disease history or systemic immunosuppression was exclusionary. The sampling schedule covered blood at baseline, cycle 4 day 1, and cycle 7 day 1. As concerns this clone: The antigen is undetermined.

Method: immunoSEQ multiplex PCR; TCRdb's copy keeps in-frame clones and lacks some. The sample has tens of thousands of clones; about 84% are singletons. The V call is TRBV9, the J call TRBJ2-1; a weak D match, TRBD1 (6 bases). This TCR derives from an adult with an advanced solid tumor such as melanoma, head and neck, liver or kidney cancer. Sample: CD4+ or CD8+ T cells sorted from blood, taken in a trial of the OX40 agonist ivuxolimab. The CDR3: CASSFEGDSYNEQFF. The CDR3 coding sequence is TGTGCCAGCAGCTTCGAGGGGGACTCCTACAATGAGCAGTTCTTC.